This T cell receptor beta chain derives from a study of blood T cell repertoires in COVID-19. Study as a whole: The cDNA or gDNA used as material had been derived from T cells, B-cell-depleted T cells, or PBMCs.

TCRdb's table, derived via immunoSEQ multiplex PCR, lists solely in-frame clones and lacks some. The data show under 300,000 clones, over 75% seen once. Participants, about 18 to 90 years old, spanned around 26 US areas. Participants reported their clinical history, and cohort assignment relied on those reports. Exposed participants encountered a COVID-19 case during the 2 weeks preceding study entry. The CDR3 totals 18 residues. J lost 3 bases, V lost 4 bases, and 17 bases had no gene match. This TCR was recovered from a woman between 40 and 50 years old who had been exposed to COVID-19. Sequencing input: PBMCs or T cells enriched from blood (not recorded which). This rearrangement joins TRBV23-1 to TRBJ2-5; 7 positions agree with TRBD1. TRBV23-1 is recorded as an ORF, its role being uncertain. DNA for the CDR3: TGCGCCAGCAGTCCGATGCCAGAGACAGGGTGGTGGAAAGAGACCCAGTACTTC. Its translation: CASSPMPETGWWKETQYF.